Sequencing of this TCR beta chain was carried out in a study of cytomegalovirus exposure and HLA in healthy donors. CDR1 and CDR2 from the germline V gene are SGHRS and YFSETQ. This CDR3 is built from 14 residues. V lost 0 bases, J lost 5 bases, and 11 bases lay in between. It was with 60 Vbeta and 13 Jbeta primers that the PCR ran. Some clones are missing from TCRdb's copy, which holds only in-frame ones; the method was immunoSEQ multiplex PCR. The sample includes fewer than 150,000 clones, more than 75% of them seen just once. In this sample, this clone turned up a few times. The antigen remains undetermined. Study-wide results and limits: In a later analysis, at a false discovery rate of 0.05, roughly 17,000 TCR beta sequences matched HLA alleles. Reports indicated that the classifier achieved high specificity and sensitivity in diagnosing cytomegalovirus status. Roughly uniform sequencing depth across donors was assumed, possibly incorrectly. V- and J-gene trimming in TCR beta was tied to a missense DCLRE1C variant by an analysis performed later.

This TCR came from a middle-aged woman in good health and CMV-seropositive. The sequencing input was PBMCs. This chain joins TRBV5-1 and TRBJ1-2, with D perhaps matching TRBD1 (6 bases). The CDR3 region has the DNA TGCGCCAGCAGCTTGGAGGGTCAGGGGTATGGCTACACCTTC. It specifies CASSLEGQGYGYTF.